The 3 T cell receptor beta chains presented below share a single source sample, sequenced in a study of shared clonotypes between healthy human individuals (TCRdb year 2020). Libraries were constructed by the immunoSEQ multiplex PCR assay. Not all clones reach the TCRdb copy of this immuneACCESS table, which keeps in-frame sequences only. Checked studies attribute under half of the gap to unresolved V genes and leave the rest unexplained. Counted in this sample were about 1.5 million clones; 95% to 99% of them appeared once. The top ten clonotypes cover 0.45% of the sample. Sequenced input: naive CD4+ T cells sorted from blood. According to the study, the label for this sample's cell subset or site signals: CD45RA+ positively selected. These receptors originate from a man aged 25-45 years in good health.

J is TRBJ2-7 and V is TRBV13; D possibly corresponds to TRBD1 (6 bases). V gave up 4 bases and J gave up 7 bases, with 14 bases separating them. Per germline, CDR1 PRHDT and CDR2 FYEKMQ (reference sequence). The CDR3 is 13 residues long. CDR3 coding DNA: TGTGCCAGCAGCTCCAGGGGAGTGGAAGAGCAGTACTTC. Its protein product is CASSSRGVEEQYF.

The chain has TRBV19 and TRBJ2-1; 8 positions agree with TRBD2. V gave up 7 bases and J gave up 5 bases; unmatched junction bases: 10. Looked up from germline, CDR1 is LNHDA and CDR2 is SQIVND (reference sequence). The CDR3 sequence is 15 residues long. The CDR3 nucleotides are TGTGCCAGTACCAGGGGCAGCGGGAGAAACAATGAGCAGTTCTTC. Translating it yields CASTRGSGRNNEQFF.

The CDR3 spells CASSFPDRVKEKLFF. CDR3 nucleotides: TGTGCCAGCAGCTTCCCGGACAGGGTAAAGGAAAAACTGTTTTTT. The rearrangement uses TRBV7-9 and TRBJ1-4; TRBD1 matches 8 bases. V dropped 3 bases and J dropped 8; count of bases not matched to a gene: 8. Germline V CDR1 and CDR2: SEHNR, FQNEAQ (reference sequence). This CDR3 region has 15 residues.